Included here is one T cell receptor (beta chain) sequence, with context. Its antigen remains unknown. This specimen belongs to a study of brain T cells in children with intractable seizures. Study findings and constraints: Viral specificity was inferred only from CDR3 similarity; HCMV serostatus was unknown. Absence of clones before surgery may stem from lower sequencing depth.

Trimming took 4 bases from V and 4 from J; bases not matched to a gene: 7. Germline V gives CDR1 KGHDR, CDR2 SFDVKD. This CDR3 is 16 amino acids long. Before surgery, patients took at least one anti-epileptic drug. Here immunoSEQ multiplex PCR was the method, and the copy in TCRdb shows in-frame clones only, minus some. The sample holds some 64,000 clones, about 96% seen once. The chain employs TRBV24-1 and TRBJ2-5; 11 nucleotides agree with TRBD1. The starting material was peripheral blood, obtained at surgery. The TCR originated in a boy under three years old with focal cortical dysplasia and intractable seizures. DNA of the CDR3: TGTGCCACCAGTGACTTGGACAGGGGGCGAGGAGAGACCCAGTACTTC. Translated: CATSDLDRGRGETQYF.